The 24 T cell receptor beta chains below were found in one sample sequenced in a study of blood T cell repertoires in COVID-19. The assay was immunoSEQ multiplex PCR, and TCRdb's table has in-frame clones only and misses some. The sample yields over 120,000 clones, roughly 90% seen once. The sample consisted of peripheral blood. All receptors derive from a man aged 70 or older with acute or convalescent COVID-19.

This clone has only a few counts. V and J are TRBV19 and TRBJ1-5; D not resolved. This CDR3 contains 15 residues. With 4 bases removed from V and 7 bases from J, the gap between germline ends came to 17 bases. The germline V gene encodes CDR1 LNHDA and CDR2 SQIVND (reference sequence). CDR3 in amino acids: CASSTPQVGLQPQHF. The CDR3 nucleotides are TGTGCCAGTAGTACGCCCCAGGTCGGCCTACAGCCCCAGCATTTT.

The chain uses TRBV27 and TRBJ1-6; 7 bases are a match to TRBD1. CDR3 length: 15 residues. Trimming removed 3 bases from V and 6 bases from J; junction bases left unmatched: 5. Germline lookup yields CDR1 MNHEY and CDR2 SMNVEV (reference sequence). The chain's CDR3 is CASSFMTGPNSPLHF. As DNA, the CDR3 is TGTGCCAGCAGTTTTATGACAGGGCCTAATTCACCCCTCCACTTT.

The chain employs TRBV13 and TRBJ2-1, with TRBD1 identical over 8 bases. V dropped 5 bases and J dropped 2; count of bases not matched to a gene: 2. There are 14 residues in the CDR3. The V gene's germline CDR1 is PRHDT and CDR2 FYEKMQ (reference sequence). The CDR3 reads CASSLGQAYNEQFF. CDR3 DNA: TGTGCCAGCAGCCTGGGACAGGCCTACAATGAGCAGTTCTTC.

The V gene is TRBV2, the J gene TRBJ2-2; 10 nucleotides line up with TRBD2. Germline CDR1 and CDR2: SNHLY and FYNNEI. The ends lost 4 bases at V and 6 bases at J; junction bases unmatched: 5. This CDR3 comprises 15 residues. The CDR3 DNA follows: TGTGCCAGCAGTGGAATAGCGGGAGGCTCCGGGGAGCTGTTTTTT. Amino acids: CASSGIAGGSGELFF.

This clone came up once. The chain joins TRBV27 to TRBJ2-2, with TRBD2 identical over 7 bases. Germline V gives CDR1 MNHEY, CDR2 SMNVEV (reference sequence). CDR3 length: 15 residues. V shed 3 bases, J shed 4 bases, and the junction held 5 bases outside the gene matches. The CDR3 loop reads CASSFSGMGTGELFF. CDR3 in DNA: TGTGCCAGCAGTTTCAGCGGGATGGGCACCGGGGAGCTGTTTTTT.

V usage is TRBV19 and J usage is TRBJ1-2, with 7 bases lining up with TRBD1. CDR3 length: 12 residues. J gave up 7 bases and V 8 bases, and 7 bases lay outside the gene matches. The germline gives CDR1 LNHDA, CDR2 SQIVND (reference sequence). This CDR3 reads CASRSTGSGYTF. The CDR3 region has the DNA TGTGCCAGTCGGTCGACAGGGAGTGGCTACACCTTC.

The chain employs TRBV5-1 and TRBJ2-7, with D tentatively TRBD1 (6 bases). The CDR3 runs to 13 residues. V was pared by 2 bases and J by 2 bases, with 8 bases between. Germline CDR1 is SGHRS and CDR2 is YFSETQ. This chain's CDR3 is CASSFDRPYEQYF. The CDR3 region has the DNA TGCGCCAGCAGCTTCGACAGGCCCTACGAGCAGTACTTC.

The J gene is TRBJ2-7, the V gene TRBV3-1 (or the pseudogene TRBV3-2); 11 positions agree with TRBD1. Trimming cost V 6 bases and J 6 bases; bases outside gene matches: 4. The CDR3 contains 13 residues. Germline CDR1 is LGHDT and CDR2 is YNNKEL (reference sequence). In DNA form, the CDR3 reads TGTGCCAGCAGACGGACAGGGGGCCTCGAGCAGTACTTC. Its protein is CASRRTGGLEQYF.

The chain combines TRBV28 with TRBJ1-2; D unclear. Germline assignment: CDR1 MDHEN and CDR2 SYDVKM. Trimming stripped 6 bases from V and 1 base from J, with 6 bases between. CDR3 length: 12 residues. Written as DNA, the CDR3 is TGTGCCAGCAGCCGGGTTAACTATGGCTACACCTTC. Protein sequence: CASSRVNYGYTF.

The gene calls are TRBV19 and TRBJ2-3; TRBD2 matches at 11 bases. V gave up 6 bases and J gave up 1 base; unmatched junction bases: 6. The CDR3 length is 16 residues. Germline loops: CDR1 LNHDA, CDR2 SQIVND (reference sequence). In DNA form, the CDR3 reads TGTGCCAGTAGCGATTATAGCGGGAGGGGCACAGATACGCAGTATTTT. Translating gives CASSDYSGRGTDTQYF.

The rearrangement uses TRBV25-1 and TRBJ2-7; D perhaps matches TRBD2 (6 bases). V was clipped by 3 bases and J by 5 bases, with 11 bases between them. The CDR3 covers 13 residues. The germline gives CDR1 MGHDK, CDR2 SYGVNS. The CDR3 DNA sequence: TGTGCCAGCAGTGATTCGTGGAGGGACGAGCAGTACTTC. The encoded protein is CASSDSWRDEQYF.

J is TRBJ2-1 and V is TRBV11-2; no definite D call. The germline V and J ends were trimmed by 1 base and 8 bases, with 9 bases remaining between them. The germline gives CDR1 SGHAT, CDR2 FQNNGV. The CDR3 is 13 residues long. CDR3 loop: CASSLVLVDEQFF. The CDR3 DNA follows: TGTGCCAGCAGCTTAGTTTTAGTTGATGAGCAGTTCTTC.

This rearrangement joins TRBV6-5 to TRBJ1-2; 8 bases line up with TRBD1. The CDR3 is 13 residues long. Germline CDR1 is MNHEY and CDR2 is SVGAGI. V was clipped by 11 bases and J by 4 bases; unmatched bases: 9. The CDR3 region has the DNA TGTGCCGGTGGACAGGGAGGCGTCTATGGCTACACCTTC. Amino acid sequence: CAGGQGGVYGYTF.

The chain carries TRBV7-9 and TRBJ2-2; D is ambiguous. Looked up from germline, CDR1 is SEHNR and CDR2 is FQNEAQ (reference sequence). This CDR3 contains 15 residues. V was clipped by 5 bases and J by 3 bases, with 13 bases between them. CDR3 DNA: TGTGCCAGCAGCCAACGGTCCCTATACACCGGGGAGCTGTTTTTT. This gives the protein CASSQRSLYTGELFF.

The rearrangement uses TRBV6-5 and TRBJ1-6, with TRBD1 matching over 8 bases. Germline CDR1 is MNHEY and CDR2 is SVGAGI. Unmatched junction bases numbered 4, after V lost 6 bases and J lost 6 bases. The CDR3 is 14 residues long. The CDR3: CASRNDRGNSPLHF. The CDR3, as DNA: TGTGCCAGCAGAAACGACAGGGGTAATTCACCCCTCCACTTT.

This chain connects TRBV5-1 to TRBJ1-3; D gene uncertain. V was trimmed by 3 bases and J by 4 bases, leaving 14 bases between them. The CDR3 length is 15 residues. Germline values: CDR1 SGHRS, CDR2 YFSETQ. CDR3 DNA: TGCGCCAGCAGCTCTGCGACCAGCGGGGGAAACACCATATATTTT. This gives the protein CASSSATSGGNTIYF.

The rearrangement joins TRBV2 to TRBJ1-1, with D perhaps TRBD1 (5 bases). Germline V gene lookup returns CDR1 SNHLY and CDR2 FYNNEI. The CDR3 length is 13 residues. The ends were cut back, 8 bases at V and 6 bases at J, with 16 bases in the middle. The chain's CDR3 is CASSDRGFAEAFF. The CDR3 DNA is TGTGCCAGCTCTGATAGGGGCTTCGCTGAAGCTTTCTTT.

This chain links TRBV29-1 with TRBJ1-1; no definite D call. Germline CDR1 and CDR2: SQVTM and ANQGSEA. Trimming took off 7 bases at V and 1 base at J, with 7 bases between the two ends. This CDR3 comprises 11 residues. The CDR3 sequence is CSATENTEAFF. The DNA of the CDR3 is TGCAGCGCCACAGAGAACACTGAAGCTTTCTTT.

This clone was picked up one time. The V call is TRBV28, the J call TRBJ2-1, with TRBD2 matching 7 bases. The CDR3 is 15 residues long. Germline CDR1 MDHEN, CDR2 SYDVKM. V trimming: 2 bases; J trimming: 4 bases; junction bases outside the gene matches: 5. The CDR3: CASSLQRGTYNEQFF. DNA for the CDR3: TGTGCCAGCAGTTTACAGCGGGGAACATACAATGAGCAGTTCTTC.

This clone was observed a single time. The chain links TRBV5-1 to TRBJ1-4; no reliable D call. Trimming removed 3 bases at V and 5 bases at J, with 14 bases between. Germline V lookup: CDR1 SGHRS, CDR2 YFSETQ. This CDR3 contains 15 residues. The CDR3 region has the DNA TGCGCCAGCAGCTGGATTGGGGAGCCCAATGAAAAACTGTTTTTT. Translated, it gives CASSWIGEPNEKLFF.

This chain joins TRBV7-9 and TRBJ1-2; 7 nucleotides line up with TRBD1. This CDR3 region has 15 residues. In germline, CDR1 is SEHNR, CDR2 FQNEAQ (reference sequence). Trimming took 1 base from V and 2 from J; bases not matched to a gene: 4. The DNA for the CDR3 is TGTGCCAGCAGCTTAGTCGCAGGGGGAAACTATGGCTACACCTTC. Translating gives CASSLVAGGNYGYTF.

The chain recombines TRBV6-5 with TRBJ1-4, with no clear D. Germline V gives CDR1 MNHEY, CDR2 SVGAGI. The V gene lost 8 bases and the J gene lost 3 bases, with 10 bases spanning the gap. This CDR3 spans 13 amino acids. CDR3 in DNA: TGTGCCAGCGGGTGGAGTCCTAATGAAAAACTGTTTTTT. Amino acids: CASGWSPNEKLFF.

This clone appeared once. The V call is TRBV6-2 or TRBV6-3, the J call TRBJ1-5, with D hard to call. The CDR3 contains 15 residues. The ends were cut back, 5 bases at V and 3 bases at J, with 14 bases in the middle. CDR1 and CDR2 (germline): MNHEY, SVGEGT. Here the CDR3 reads CASSEWRGYNQPQHF. For the CDR3, the DNA is TGTGCCAGCAGTGAGTGGAGAGGATACAATCAGCCCCAGCATTTT.

This sequence joins TRBV7-2 and TRBJ2-7; D possibly corresponds to TRBD2 (5 bases). Germline CDR1 is SGHTA and CDR2 is FQGNSA. The ends were cut back, 5 bases at V and 5 bases at J, with 22 bases in the middle. The CDR3 extends over 16 amino acids. The DNA for the CDR3 is TGTGCCAGCAGCCCCCGTATTGGAGCGGAGCTGAACGAGCAGTACTTC. This translates into CASSPRIGAELNEQYF.